This entry lists 12 T cell receptor beta chains sequenced from one sample in a study of CD8 T cells in ankylosing spondylitis. TCRdb reprocessed the 5' RACE reads via MiXCR and lists one record per CDR3 protein. The data contain fewer than 200,000 distinct CDR3 sequences, approximately 20% of them singletons. Sequenced sample: blood, either unsorted or a sorted T cell fraction (not recorded which). The receptors come from a male donor with ankylosing spondylitis or in good health (not recorded which).

This clonotype was seen ten or more times. The J gene is TRBJ1-2, the V gene TRBV29-1; 9 nucleotides line up with TRBD1. V was clipped by 4 bases and J by 6 bases; unmatched bases: 6. The CDR3 loop spans 13 amino acids. Germline lookup yields CDR1 SQVTM and CDR2 ANQGSEA. DNA of the CDR3: TGCAGCGTTGGCCCCGGACAGGGGAATGGCTACACCTTC. Translating gives CSVGPGQGNGYTF.

This clonotype was seen only a few times. The chain recombines TRBV19 with TRBJ1-3; D perhaps matches TRBD1 (6 bases). Germline V gene sequence: CDR1 LNHDA, CDR2 SQIVND (reference sequence). This CDR3 has 15 amino acids. Trimming removed 4 bases at V and 3 bases at J, with 13 bases between. The CDR3 nucleotides read TGTGCCAGTAGTACGACAGGCCGGGGTGGAAACACCATATATTTT. The encoded protein is CASSTTGRGGNTIYF.

This chain links TRBV20-1 with TRBJ1-5; maybe TRBD1 (5 bases). The CDR3 loop spans 14 amino acids. V shed 0 bases and J shed 7 bases, with 13 bases lying between them. The germline V gene has CDR1 DFQATT and CDR2 SNEGSKA (reference sequence). CDR3 amino acids: CSARDRRGWQPQHF. DNA for the CDR3: TGCAGTGCTAGAGATAGAAGGGGATGGCAGCCCCAGCATTTT.

This clonotype was detected many times. This chain links TRBV20-1 with TRBJ1-2, with D unresolved. The V end lost 5 bases, the J end lost 5 bases, and 18 bases lay between the germline ends. This CDR3 contains 14 residues. The germline CDR1 and CDR2 sequences are DFQATT and SNEGSKA (reference sequence). The CDR3 DNA is TGCAGTGCTCCCCCACGGGTGACCGGGTATGGCTACACCTTC. This encodes CSAPPRVTGYGYTF.

This sequence joins TRBV4-1 and TRBJ2-1; TRBD2 matches 8 bases. CDR1 MGHRA and CDR2 YSYEKL come from the germline V gene. The CDR3 totals 16 residues. Germline trimming cut 3 bases from V and 8 bases from J; bases unmatched to any gene: 12. The DNA for the CDR3 is TGCGCCAGCAGCCACTCAGGTACGGGAGGGAGAGATGAGCAGTTCTTC. This encodes CASSHSGTGGRDEQFF.

This clonotype was observed many times. This chain connects TRBV5-1 to TRBJ1-1, with D perhaps matching TRBD1 (5 bases). The CDR3 length is 15 residues. V lost 4 bases and J lost 1, with 14 bases in between. Germline CDR1 reads SGHRS; CDR2 reads YFSETQ. Here the CDR3 DNA reads TGCGCCAGCAGCGACCGCCGGGGGACGAACACTGAAGCTTTCTTT. Translated, it gives CASSDRRGTNTEAFF. The whole variable domain, filled in from reference TRBV5-1 and TRBJ1-1, reads KAGVTQTPRYLIKTRGQQVTLSCSPISGHRSVSWYQQTPGQGLQFLFEYFSETQRNKGNFPGRFSGRQFSNSRSEMNVSTLELGDSALYLCASSDRRGTNTEAFFGQGTRLTVV.

In its sample, this clonotype was seen once. J is TRBJ2-1 and V is TRBV10-3, with D perhaps TRBD1 (6 bases). CDR1 ENHRY and CDR2 SYGVKD come from the germline V gene. The CDR3 spans 14 residues. V lost 11 bases, J lost 4 bases, and 18 bases lay in between. CDR3 protein: CASRGQGLYNEQFF. CDR3 sequence (DNA): TGTGCCTCAAGGGGACAAGGCCTTTACAATGAGCAGTTCTTC.

Regarding this clonotype: One end of the junction fails to match germline, which may point to a read error. The rearrangement links TRBV18 to TRBJ2-7; 9 positions agree with TRBD1. This CDR3 is built from 16 residues. Per germline, CDR1 KGHSH and CDR2 LQKENI. CDR3 amino acids: CVSSPGQGKIPYEQYF. DNA for the CDR3: TGTGTCAGCTCACCGGGACAGGGTAAGATCCCCTACGAGCAGTACTTC.

In this sample, this clonotype turned up a few times. V usage is TRBV10-3 and J usage is TRBJ2-3; D uncertain. Trimming removed 0 bases at V and 2 bases at J, with 6 bases between. From germline, CDR1 is ENHRY and CDR2 SYGVKD. The CDR3 sequence is 14 residues long. In DNA, the CDR3 is TGTGCCATCAGTGAGTCGTCAAACACAGATACGCAGTATTTT. Encoded protein: CAISESSNTDTQYF.

This clonotype was picked up a small number of times. The chain couples TRBV24-1 to TRBJ2-7; 9 bases map to TRBD1. In germline, CDR1 is KGHDR, CDR2 SFDVKD. The CDR3 is 15 amino acids. The V segment lost 4 bases and the J segment 6 bases; nucleotides outside the gene matches: 9. The CDR3 bases are TGTGCCACCAGTGACCCCGGGACAGGGCCAGGCGAGCAGTACTTC. Its translation is CATSDPGTGPGEQYF.

This clonotype showed up just a few times. The gene calls are TRBV12-3 or TRBV12-4 and TRBJ1-2; possible D gene TRBD1, 5 bases. There are 15 residues in the CDR3. Between the trimmed V and J ends, which lost 3 bases and 7 bases, there was a span of 18 bases. Here the CDR3 DNA reads TGTGCCAGCAGTTTCCGTAGTACAGGTCACTCTGGCTACACCTTC. It encodes CASSFRSTGHSGYTF.

Many counts were recorded for this clonotype. The J gene is TRBJ2-2, the V gene TRBV29-1; 7 bases line up with TRBD1. This CDR3 has 13 residues. Trimming removed 7 bases from V and 2 bases from J; junction bases left unmatched: 4. Germline V gene lookup returns CDR1 SQVTM and CDR2 ANQGSEA. CDR3 DNA: TGCAGCGGGGGACAGATCAACACCGGGGAGCTGTTTTTT. As protein: CSGGQINTGELFF.